These 14 T cell receptor beta chains originate from one sample sequenced in a study of cytomegalovirus exposure and HLA in healthy donors. In the PCR, 60 Vbeta and 13 Jbeta primers were used. Sequenced by immunoSEQ multiplex PCR; TCRdb stores in-frame clones only, minus some. The data contain about 89,000 clones, roughly a tenth of them singletons. Input material: PBMCs. The receptors come from a man aged 45 to 65 in good health and CMV-seropositive.

The chain joins TRBV6-1 to TRBJ2-2, with TRBD2 matching over 9 bases. CDR1 and CDR2 from the germline V gene are MNHNS and SASEGT. V trimming: 4 bases; J trimming: 0 bases; junction bases outside the gene matches: 6. The CDR3 is 17 amino acids. The CDR3 DNA sequence: TGTGCCAGCAGTGCCGGACTAGCGCGGACGAACACCGGGGAGCTGTTTTTT. Protein: CASSAGLARTNTGELFF.

The gene calls are TRBV6-6 and TRBJ2-3, with 8 bases fitting TRBD1. The trim removed 6 bases at V and 1 base at J, leaving 3 bases unmatched. CDR1 is MNHNY and CDR2 is SVGAGI in the germline V gene (reference sequence). The CDR3 is 14 residues long. The CDR3 sequence: CASSATGGTDTQYF. The CDR3 nucleotides read TGTGCCAGCAGCGCGACAGGGGGCACAGATACGCAGTATTTT.

This clone was counted only a few times. V is TRBV2 and J is TRBJ2-5; perhaps TRBD1 as D (7 bases). This CDR3 is built from 14 residues. V gave up 9 bases and J gave up 4 bases, with 18 bases separating them. In germline, CDR1 is SNHLY, CDR2 FYNNEI. The CDR3 region has the DNA TGTGCCAGGACGGAGGGGGCGCCGCCAGAGACCCAGTACTTC. Its protein product is CARTEGAPPETQYF.

The sample holds a few counts of this clone. This chain joins TRBV11-2 and TRBJ2-2, with TRBD2 matching 10 bases. Trimming took 3 bases from V and 1 from J; bases not matched to a gene: 2. This CDR3 has 16 amino acids. CDR1 SGHAT and CDR2 FQNNGV come from the germline V gene. CDR3 region: CASSFRTSGNTGELFF. CDR3 bases: TGTGCCAGCAGCTTTCGGACTAGCGGGAACACCGGGGAGCTGTTTTTT.

The sample holds a few counts of this clone. This chain joins TRBV5-6 and TRBJ2-2, with TRBD1 matching over 11 bases. The CDR3 has 16 amino acids. The trim removed 4 bases at V and 2 bases at J, leaving 4 bases unmatched. Germline-derived CDR1 and CDR2 are SGHDT and YYEEEE. The CDR3 here is CASSGWTGGNTGELFF. DNA for the CDR3: TGTGCCAGCAGCGGGTGGACAGGGGGCAACACCGGGGAGCTGTTTTTT.

This clone occurred a few times. The CDR3 sequence: CAWSVKWATIGGNSYEQYF. The DNA of the CDR3 is TGTGCCTGGAGTGTCAAGTGGGCTACTATTGGCGGGAACTCCTACGAGCAGTACTTC. V usage is TRBV30 and J usage is TRBJ2-7; D is perhaps TRBD2 (6 bases). Trimming took off 0 bases at V and 0 bases at J, with 24 bases between the two ends. Germline V gene lookup returns CDR1 GTSNPN and CDR2 SVGIG (reference sequence). The CDR3 totals 19 residues.

The chain couples TRBV7-9 to TRBJ2-1; D ambiguous. The CDR3 spans 15 residues. CDR1 and CDR2 (germline): SEHNR, FQNEAQ (reference sequence). V was shortened by 1 base and J by 5 bases, with 12 bases between the two germline ends. The CDR3 reads CASSLVGLGHNEQFF. Written as DNA, the CDR3 is TGTGCCAGCAGCTTAGTAGGCCTAGGTCACAATGAGCAGTTCTTC.

This clone appeared a few times. At one boundary the junction diverges from the germline segment, which might be a read error. The chain combines TRBV5-6 with TRBJ2-5; possibly TRBD2 for D (5 bases). There are 16 residues in the CDR3. Looked up from germline, CDR1 is SGHDT and CDR2 is YYEEEE. CDR3 region: CASSPDSGSIQATQYF. CDR3 nucleotides: TGTGCCAGCAGCCCGGACTCCGGGTCAATACAAGCGACCCAGTACTTC. The whole variable domain, filled in from reference TRBV5-6 and TRBJ2-5, reads DAGVTQSPTHLIKTRGQQVTLRCSPKSGHDTVSWYQQALGQGPQFIFQYYEEEERQRGNFPDRFSGHQFPNYSSELNVNALLLGDSALYLCASSPDSGSIQATQYFGPGTRLLVL.

In this sample, this clone turned up a few times. The chain has TRBV10-3 and TRBJ2-7; TRBD2 aligns across 11 bases. After removal of 10 bases from V and 1 base from J, the junction contained 12 bases not matched to a gene. CDR3 length: 16 residues. Germline assignment: CDR1 ENHRY and CDR2 SYGVKD. Here the CDR3 reads CATHDFSGRGSYEQYF. In DNA, the CDR3 is TGTGCCACCCACGATTTTAGCGGGAGGGGGTCCTACGAGCAGTACTTC.

The rearrangement uses TRBV13 and TRBJ2-7; D gene unclear. The CDR3 contains 14 residues. CDR1 is PRHDT and CDR2 is FYEKMQ in the germline V gene (reference sequence). V lost 4 bases and J 3 bases, leaving 13 bases between the germline ends. This CDR3 reads CASSSGLSYYEQYF. Written as DNA, the CDR3 is TGTGCCAGCAGCTCAGGTTTATCGTACTACGAGCAGTACTTC.

The CDR3, as DNA: TGTGCCAGCAGCTCCCCAGGAGGGCCGGCCGGGGAGCTGTTTTTT. The encoded protein is CASSSPGGPAGELFF. V and J are TRBV5-4 and TRBJ2-2, with D perhaps matching TRBD2 (6 bases). The CDR3 length is 15 residues. Germline CDR1 is SGHNT and CDR2 is YYREEE (reference sequence). Trimming took off 3 bases at V and 6 bases at J, with 15 bases between the two ends.

This rearrangement joins TRBV23-1 to TRBJ2-7, with 12 bases that match TRBD2. TRBV23-1 is identified as an open reading frame with a role that is uncertain. The V gene end was trimmed by 7 bases and the J gene end by 5 bases; junction bases not matched to a gene: 15. This CDR3 has 17 residues. CDR3 in amino acids: CASTRLAGAGAGDEQYF. For the CDR3, the DNA is TGCGCCAGCACCCGACTAGCGGGAGCGGGGGCCGGGGACGAGCAGTACTTC.

The chain links TRBV29-1 to TRBJ2-1; unclear D gene. CDR1 and CDR2 from the germline V gene are SQVTM and ANQGSEA. The CDR3 consists of 12 residues. Trimming removed 0 bases from V and 3 bases from J, with 3 bases in between. CDR3 coding DNA: TGCAGCGTTGAAGACAGCTACAATGAGCAGTTCTTC. This codes for CSVEDSYNEQFF.

This clone was seen only a few times. This chain connects TRBV7-2 to TRBJ2-3; TRBD2 agrees at 9 bases. CDR1 and CDR2 (germline): SGHTA, FQGNSA. The CDR3 contains 15 residues. The J segment lost 3 bases and the V segment lost 8 bases, leaving 9 bases of the junction unmatched. CDR3 sequence (DNA): TGTGCCAGCCTACCAACGGGACTAGCAACAGATACGCAGTATTTT. Amino acids: CASLPTGLATDTQYF.